One TCR beta chain is described in this entry. No cognate antigen has been identified for it. No much larger clone exists at a distance of one base, and base qualities are not known. Using the deep immunoSEQ assay, multiplex PCR amplified TCR CDR3 regions from genomic DNA. Genomic DNA extracted from each cell subset was distributed evenly over all wells of several immunoSEQ 96-well plates, and each plate served as one replicate. Each replicate PCR for sorted subsets received 150 to 250 ng genomic DNA, equal to tens of thousands of T cell genomes. The purified libraries were quantified using a Qubit 3.0 fluorometer, sized with a Bioanalyzer 2100, and then quantified again using the KAPA Library Quantification kit. Every immunoSEQ 96-well plate was sequenced on a dedicated single-read 150-cycle Illumina NextSeq 550 flow cell. The published analysis was carried out like this. Because the immunoSEQ output held only junctional sequences and lacked quality scores, the filtering could not match the filtering applied to full-length reads. Sequences were annotated with PyIR, a Python wrapper for IgBLAST v1.9, and V/J genes and CDR3 were assigned using IMGT germline references. Reads with weak V/J assignments (E-value above 1e-6), missing CDR3, stop codons, out-of-frame junctions, or ambiguous translated residues were removed. A V3J clonotype was defined by an identical inferred V gene, J gene, and CDR3 amino acid sequence. To compute the percentage overlap between repertoires, the number of shared unique clonotypes was divided by the size of the smaller repertoire. Three approaches were used to assess repertoire richness: RTK rarefaction, the Chao1 estimator, and Recon v2.1 estimates of unobserved clonotypes. OLGA was used to compute generation probabilities for all TCRbeta clonotypes that the gDNA method yielded from a handful of donors. This is the immuneACCESS table as TCRdb keeps it, with only in-frame sequences that have V and J called. A part of the clones is gone; compared with another copy, unresolved V genes explain less than half, and the rest is unexplained. The DNA gave D and trimming, while V, J and clone size come from that table. The table for this sample lists a few million clones; 85% to 95% of them were counted only once. The ten largest clones capture 0.35% to 0.5% of the sample.

Donors were healthy HIV-negative adults with no recently reported acute infections or vaccinations. All donors were Caucasian adults living in Nashville, Tennessee, USA. Magnetic negative selection was used to enrich CD4+ T cells, after which naive cells were positively selected on CD45RA and the negative fraction became the memory subset. After blood collection by leukapheresis, PBMCs were isolated using Ficoll-Histopaque density gradient centrifugation and then cryopreserved in the vapor phase of liquid nitrogen. Analytical flow cytometry was used to check the purity and quantity of each magnetically sorted T cell population. From each sorted fraction, genomic DNA was isolated and quantified by UV absorbance on a Nanodrop 2000c. The sample belongs to a study of shared clonotypes between healthy human individuals (dated by TCRdb to 2019 to 2021). About the full investigation: The cohort comprised two women and a few men aged 18 to 49 years. For each donor, CD4 naive and CD4 memory were each given three plates, CD8 naive was given two plates, and CD8 memory was given one plate. To estimate repertoire size and how much clonotype sharing occurs between individuals, the study deeply sequenced the blood TCR repertoires of five or six healthy adults. To increase sequencing depth and limit assay-specific biases, different laboratories used diverse techniques to prepare libraries and sequence TCR repertoires. Between about 0.9 and 8.9 billion PBMCs per donor were obtained by leukapheresis.

The paper as a whole reports these results and caveats: When several donors were compared, the shared fraction of clonotypes was around 5% for naive CD4, approximately 3.5% for naive CD8, roughly 2.5% for memory CD4, and 0.35% to 0.5% for memory CD8. Naive subsets generally had larger estimated clonotype richness than memory subsets. Compared with non-shared clonotypes, clonotypes shared by all four sorted-subset donors had higher generation probabilities. The genetic and exposure-history diversity represented was limited by the small number of donors. Sampling was limited to blood, and TCR repertoires in tissue likely differ from TCR repertoires in blood. Pairwise subsampling led to the expectation that sequencing depth would affect the degree of clonotype sharing among donors. Even with the large sequencing depth, rarefaction of the sorted-subset datasets indicated that sequencing was incomplete.

CDR3 length: 14 amino acids, cysteine to phenylalanine. The entry retains the CDR3 DNA only, 42 bases that are in frame from base 1. The germline V gene (reference sequence) gives CDR1 as LNHDA and CDR2 as SQIVND. V is clipped by 7 bases and J by 2 bases, and the sequence between their germline boundaries is 11 bases long. The sequencing input was naive CD4+ T cells from PBMCs. The meaning of the sample's cell subset or site label: CD45RA+ positively selected. The receptor chain draws on TRBV19 and TRBJ2-2; the best D guess is TRBD2, with 5 bases matching. This TCR came from a young man in good health. Some clones in this sample may be carry-over from other donors' samples. This receptor carries the CDR3 CASTRTGNTGELFF. The sequence in DNA is TGTGCCAGTACCAGGACTGGAAACACCGGGGAGCTGTTTTTT. The full variable domain, completed from the reference TRBV19 and TRBJ2-2 proteins outside the CDR3, reads DGGITQSPKYLFRKEGQNVTLSCEQNLNHDAMYWYRQDPGQGLRLIYYSQIVNDFQKGDIAEGYSVSREKKESFPLTVTSAQKNPTAFYLCASTRTGNTGELFFGEGSRLTVL.